This T cell receptor beta chain was sequenced in a study of blood T cell repertoires in COVID-19 (dated by TCRdb to 2020 to 2022). Concerning the study at large: The collaborator samples originated in the United States, Italy and Spain and spanned the acute and convalescent phases of COVID-19. The material from the prospective study consisted of cDNA or gDNA derived from T cells, B-cell-depleted T cells, or PBMCs. Subjects who had been exposed to COVID-19, were actively infected with it, or had recovered from it provided the deeply sampled blood TCRbeta repertoires that made up the dataset. The repertoires were released in a freely available public database meant as a resource for research on the immune response to SARS-CoV-2. The samples were drawn from two sources: the first 160 participants of the ongoing ImmuneRACE study, and fewer than 1,500 subjects contributed by 6 global collaborators. Nearly every sample came with metadata listing a de-identified subject ID, COVID-19 status, age in years and sex. HLA class I and class II types, where available, came from metadata supplied by the sample provider rather than from assay-based typing. The paper as a whole reports these results and caveats: The amount of clinical and demographic metadata varied by source and participant and was provided uncurated.

Participants in the prospective study were aged roughly 18 to 100 years, lived in 24 United States geographic areas, and enrolled through a virtual design. In the prospective study, cohorts were assigned on the basis of participant-reported clinical history obtained from a screening survey and a study questionnaire. Recovered participants in ImmuneRACE Cohort 3 were defined as having two consecutive negative NP/OP PCR tests, clearance from a healthcare professional, or resolution of symptoms. Each participant in the prospective study had whole blood, serum and a nasopharyngeal or oropharyngeal swab collected by mobile phlebotomists. Participants in the prospective study had the option to provide additional blood draws and questionnaires over a roughly 2-month period. Prospective study blood samples were shipped either frozen or at room temperature before DNA extraction. Its CDR3 holds 15 amino acids, cysteine through phenylalanine. Of the read, only the CDR3 DNA is kept; its 45 bases are in frame from base 1. CDR1 and CDR2 (SGHRS, YFSETQ) derive from the germline V gene. The junction carries 14 bases between V and J, which are trimmed by 0 bases and 5 bases respectively.

Concerning this clone itself: Its antigen is unknown. Base quality data are lacking; no much larger clone is found one base away.

The immunoSEQ Assay, a bias-controlled multiplex PCR, was used to amplify TCRbeta CDR3 regions from genomic DNA. The paper's data handling went like this. The number of nucleated cells in each sample was estimated from the amplification of reference gene primers within the assay. To quantify the absolute abundance of each unique TCRbeta CDR3 rearrangement, sequence reads were collapsed and filtered. For each sample, productive Simpson clonality was calculated as the square root of Simpson's diversity index across productive rearrangements. TCRdb took this table from immuneACCESS and kept in-frame rearrangements with V and J called. Such tables lack part of the clones; where checked against another copy, unresolved V genes explain under half of the gap, and the rest is unexplained. V, J and clone size are taken as reported in that table, and D and trimming were inferred from the DNA itself. The sample yields 250,000 to 300,000 clones; around 86% were counted once. The leading ten clones occupy 1.7% of the sample.

The receptor was derived from a woman aged 40-49 years who had recovered from COVID-19. Recombination connected TRBV5-1 to TRBJ1-2; the best D guess is TRBD1, with 6 bases matching. What was sequenced was PBMCs or T cells enriched from blood (not recorded which). The DNA sequence reads TGCGCCAGCAGCTTGGAGGGGGTGTCTGGGTATGGCTACACCTTC. The encoded protein is CASSLEGVSGYGYTF.